This T cell receptor (beta chain) was obtained from a study of cytomegalovirus exposure and HLA in healthy donors. Comment on this clone: Its antigen is still unknown.

Researchers ran the PCR with 60 Vbeta and 13 Jbeta primers. Method: immunoSEQ multiplex PCR; TCRdb's copy keeps in-frame clones and lacks some. The table has 150,000 to 200,000 clones, 75% to 85% seen once. Regarding the study as a whole: Most TCR sequences showed up rarely, but some public TCRs showed up in many donors.

The sequence was collected from a woman aged 45-65 years in good health and CMV-seronegative. Sequencing was done on a sample of PBMCs.

As DNA, the CDR3 is TGTGCCAGCAGCCTGGGCAGGTCCTACGAGCAGTACTTC. Its translation is CASSLGRSYEQYF. The chain employs TRBV11-2 and TRBJ2-7; no firm D call. The length of the CDR3 is 13 residues. V was clipped by 5 bases and J by 1 base, with 9 bases between them. CDR1 is SGHAT, CDR2 FQNNGV, per germline. The full variable domain, in which reference TRBV11-2 and TRBJ2-7 provide the parts outside the CDR3, is EAGVAQSPRYKIIEKRQSVAFWCNPISGHATLYWYQQILGQGPKLLIQFQNNGVVDDSQLPKDRFSAERLKGVDSTLKIQPAKLEDSAVYLCASSLGRSYEQYFGPGTRLTVT.